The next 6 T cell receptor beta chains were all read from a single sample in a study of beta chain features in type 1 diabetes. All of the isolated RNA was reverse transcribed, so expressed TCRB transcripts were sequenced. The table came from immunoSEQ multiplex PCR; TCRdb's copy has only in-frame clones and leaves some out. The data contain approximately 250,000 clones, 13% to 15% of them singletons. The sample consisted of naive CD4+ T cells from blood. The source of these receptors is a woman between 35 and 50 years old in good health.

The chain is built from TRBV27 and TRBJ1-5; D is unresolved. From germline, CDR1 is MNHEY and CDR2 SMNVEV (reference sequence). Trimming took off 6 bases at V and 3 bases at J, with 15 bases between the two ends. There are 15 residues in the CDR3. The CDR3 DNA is TGTGCCAGCAGACGAGGGCATGCCGACAATCAGCCCCAGCATTTT. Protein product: CASRRGHADNQPQHF.

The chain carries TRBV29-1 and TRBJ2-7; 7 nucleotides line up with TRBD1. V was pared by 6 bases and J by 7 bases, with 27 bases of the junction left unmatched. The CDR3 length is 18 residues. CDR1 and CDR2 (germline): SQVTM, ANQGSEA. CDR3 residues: CSVARQGRGSGRIWEQYF. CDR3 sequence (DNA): TGCAGCGTAGCCCGACAGGGTAGGGGATCTGGCCGAATCTGGGAGCAGTACTTC.

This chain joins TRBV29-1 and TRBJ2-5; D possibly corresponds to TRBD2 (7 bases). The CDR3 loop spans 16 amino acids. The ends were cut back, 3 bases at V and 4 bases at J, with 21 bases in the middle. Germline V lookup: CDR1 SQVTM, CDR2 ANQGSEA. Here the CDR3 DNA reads TGCAGCGTTGAGGGGGGGGAACGAACAGGGAGAGAGACCCAGTACTTC. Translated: CSVEGGERTGRETQYF.

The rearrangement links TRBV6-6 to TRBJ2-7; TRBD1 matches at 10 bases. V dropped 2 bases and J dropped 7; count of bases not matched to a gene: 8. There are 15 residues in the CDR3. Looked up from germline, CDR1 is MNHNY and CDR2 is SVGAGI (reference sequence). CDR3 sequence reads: CASSYRRQGAEEQYF. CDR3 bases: TGTGCCAGCAGTTACCGGAGACAGGGGGCTGAAGAGCAGTACTTC.

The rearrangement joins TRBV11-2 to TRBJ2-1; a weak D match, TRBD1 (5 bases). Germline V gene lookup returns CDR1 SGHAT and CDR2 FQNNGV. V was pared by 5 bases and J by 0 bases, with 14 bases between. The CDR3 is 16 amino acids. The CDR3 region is CASSPMGLSSYNEQFF. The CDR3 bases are TGTGCCAGCAGCCCGATGGGGCTATCCTCCTACAATGAGCAGTTCTTC.

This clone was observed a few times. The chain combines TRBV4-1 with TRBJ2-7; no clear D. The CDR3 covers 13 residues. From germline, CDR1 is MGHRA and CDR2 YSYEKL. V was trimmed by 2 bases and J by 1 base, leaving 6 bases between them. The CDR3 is CASSQRESYEQYF. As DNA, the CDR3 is TGCGCCAGCAGCCAAAGAGAATCCTACGAGCAGTACTTC.